Each of the 27 T cell receptor beta chains below was sequenced from the same sample in a study of T cells in localized non-small cell lung cancer (dated by TCRdb to 2019 to 2021). Library generation was performed with the immunoSEQ multiplex PCR assay. In TCRdb, the immuneACCESS table is reduced to in-frame sequences with V and J assigned. These tables do not hold every clone; where another copy was compared, an unresolved V gene accounts for under half, and the others remain unexplained. A total of 20,000 to 25,000 clones appear in this sample, 89% of them only once. Of the sample, around a fifth is held by the ten largest clones. This specimen was peripheral blood, taken before any cancer treatment. The source is a man aged 40 to 69 with stage I squamous cell lung carcinoma.

J is TRBJ1-1 and V is TRBV15; D possibly corresponds to TRBD1 (6 bases). The CDR3 extends over 12 amino acids. Trimming removed 5 bases at V and 8 bases at J, with 12 bases between. Per the germline V gene, CDR1 is LNHNV and CDR2 is YYDKDF (reference sequence). CDR3 sequence reads: CATSATGTEAFF. In DNA, the CDR3 is TGTGCCACCAGCGCAACCGGGACAGAAGCTTTCTTT.

This chain joins TRBV5-1 and TRBJ2-2; either TRBD1 or TRBD2 may supply D (5 bases each). Germline lookup yields CDR1 SGHRS and CDR2 YFSETQ. V was cut by 4 bases and J by 5 bases, with 15 bases left in between. The CDR3 runs 15 residues. CDR3 bases: TGCGCCAGCAGCCCCCGGGACCCACGAACCGGGGAGCTGTTTTTT. Encoded protein: CASSPRDPRTGELFF.

This CDR3 is CASSQDGGSSGNTIYF. In DNA form, the CDR3 reads TGCGCCAGCAGCCAAGACGGGGGGAGCTCTGGAAACACCATATATTTT. The chain carries TRBV4-3 and TRBJ1-3; D possibly corresponds to TRBD1 (5 bases). Germline CDR1 reads LGHNA; CDR2 reads YSLEER. The CDR3 covers 16 residues. With 0 bases removed from V and 0 bases from J, the gap between germline ends came to 9 bases.

This sequence joins TRBV9 and TRBJ1-6; D is undetermined. The V end lost 0 bases, the J end lost 7 bases, and 5 bases lay between the germline ends. Germline CDR1 SGDLS, CDR2 YYNGEE. The CDR3 sequence is 13 residues long. CDR3 protein: CASSVVGNSPLHF. CDR3 in DNA: TGTGCCAGCAGCGTAGTTGGGAATTCACCCCTCCACTTT.

The chain has TRBV2 and TRBJ1-2; D perhaps matches TRBD1 (6 bases). With 0 bases removed from V and 8 bases from J, the gap between germline ends came to 10 bases. The V gene's germline CDR1 is SNHLY and CDR2 FYNNEI. This CDR3 is built from 13 residues. The CDR3 DNA reads as TGTGCCAGCAGTGAAGCCGAGGGGGACGGCTACACCTTC. Encoded protein: CASSEAEGDGYTF.

By frequency in the sample, this clone is medium-sized. The J gene is TRBJ2-1, the V gene TRBV5-5, with D unresolved. This CDR3 comprises 14 residues. Germline V gene sequence: CDR1 SGHKS, CDR2 YYEKEE (reference sequence). Trimming pared 4 bases from V and 5 bases from J, leaving 13 bases between. The CDR3 reads CASSISRANNEQFF. For the CDR3, the DNA is TGTGCCAGCAGCATAAGCCGGGCCAACAATGAGCAGTTCTTC.

This chain uses TRBV5-4 with TRBJ2-3; TRBD1 agrees at 10 bases. The V gene's germline CDR1 is SGHNT and CDR2 YYREEE (reference sequence). The CDR3 has 15 residues. After removal of 7 bases from V and 6 bases from J, the junction contained 11 bases not matched to a gene. The CDR3 DNA reads TGTGCCAGCGACGACAGGGGGCAGTCAACGGATACGCAGTATTTT. As protein: CASDDRGQSTDTQYF.

This clone was counted only a few times. The chain employs TRBV5-1 and TRBJ1-2; D is unclear. The CDR3 runs to 14 residues. Trimming left V 4 bases short and J 3 bases short, with 13 bases between. CDR1 SGHRS and CDR2 YFSETQ come from the germline V gene. CDR3 protein: CASSPVGPHYGYTF. The DNA of the CDR3 is TGCGCCAGCAGCCCGGTAGGGCCCCACTATGGCTACACCTTC.

Only one count was recorded for this clone. The chain has TRBV5-1 and TRBJ2-3; D remains unclear. Per the germline V gene, CDR1 is SGHRS and CDR2 is YFSETQ. This CDR3 comprises 15 residues. V was clipped by 0 bases and J by 6 bases, with 14 bases between them. As DNA, the CDR3 is TGCGCCAGCAGCTTGGTAGGTAGCTCCATCGATACGCAGTATTTT. This sequence encodes CASSLVGSSIDTQYF.

V and J are TRBV6-1 and TRBJ1-2; no reliable D call. CDR1 is MNHNS and CDR2 is SASEGT in the germline V gene. V shed 7 bases and J shed 10 bases, with 19 bases lying between them. The length of the CDR3 is 13 residues. CDR3 sequence reads: CASTDRAEKTYTF. CDR3 bases: TGTGCCAGCACCGATAGGGCGGAGAAAACCTACACCTTC.

V is TRBV6-1 and J is TRBJ2-7; tentative D call: TRBD1 (7 bases). V gave up 11 bases and J gave up 1 base, with 15 bases separating them. Germline V gene sequence: CDR1 MNHNS, CDR2 SASEGT. The CDR3 spans 13 residues. For the CDR3, the DNA is TGTGCCCAGGGGCAGGGGGGATCCTACGAGCAGTACTTC. It codes for CAQGQGGSYEQYF.

The V call is TRBV2, the J call TRBJ2-1; 11 bases align to TRBD2. The CDR3 has 15 residues. The ends lost 2 bases at V and 4 bases at J; junction bases unmatched: 1. Germline-derived CDR1 and CDR2 are SNHLY and FYNNEI. As DNA, the CDR3 is TGTGCCAGCAGTGAAAGACTAGCGGGGTACAATGAGCAGTTCTTC. Translating gives CASSERLAGYNEQFF.

The gene calls are TRBV2 and TRBJ1-1, with 7 bases that match TRBD1. There are 16 residues in the CDR3. The germline gives CDR1 SNHLY, CDR2 FYNNEI. The V and J ends lost 6 bases and 0 bases, in that order; junction bases with no gene match: 10. CDR3 nucleotides: TGTGCCAGCAGCCCACTTATCAGGGGGTTGAACACTGAAGCTTTCTTT. This sequence encodes CASSPLIRGLNTEAFF.

The rearrangement uses TRBV7-9 and TRBJ1-6; maybe TRBD1 (5 bases). Between the trimmed V and J ends, which lost 2 bases and 8 bases, there was a span of 19 bases. The CDR3 runs to 17 residues. CDR1 is SEHNR and CDR2 is FQNEAQ in the germline V gene (reference sequence). The CDR3 region is CASSLHDYGGVHSPLHF. The DNA of the CDR3 is TGTGCCAGCAGCTTACACGATTATGGAGGGGTTCATTCACCCCTCCACTTT.

The chain combines TRBV27 with TRBJ2-1; 9 nucleotides align to TRBD2. V was clipped by 1 base and J by 8 bases; unmatched bases: 18. There are 19 residues in the CDR3. Germline lookup yields CDR1 MNHEY and CDR2 SMNVEV (reference sequence). The CDR3 is CASSLWVSGGQTGIHEQFF. The CDR3 DNA reads as TGTGCCAGCAGTTTATGGGTTAGCGGGGGACAGACTGGAATCCATGAGCAGTTCTTC.

The rearrangement uses TRBV5-6 and TRBJ1-3, with unresolved D. The CDR3 spans 17 residues. The V gene lost 0 bases and the J gene lost 4 bases, with 17 bases spanning the gap. Germline CDR1 and CDR2: SGHDT and YYEEEE. CDR3 in amino acids: CASSLAGLNLGGNTIYF. The CDR3 DNA sequence: TGTGCCAGCAGCTTGGCGGGCCTTAACCTGGGAGGAAACACCATATATTTT. Using reference TRBV5-6 and TRBJ1-3 for the parts outside the CDR3, the full variable domain is DAGVTQSPTHLIKTRGQQVTLRCSPKSGHDTVSWYQQALGQGPQFIFQYYEEEERQRGNFPDRFSGHQFPNYSSELNVNALLLGDSALYLCASSLAGLNLGGNTIYFGEGSWLTVV.

J is TRBJ2-7 and V is TRBV6-1; D remains ambiguous. In germline, CDR1 is MNHNS, CDR2 SASEGT. The CDR3 consists of 15 residues. V lost 0 bases and J 0 bases, leaving 9 bases between the germline ends. CDR3 loop: CASSEADGYSYEQYF. The CDR3 DNA reads TGTGCCAGCAGTGAAGCGGACGGCTACTCCTACGAGCAGTACTTC.

The rearrangement links TRBV19 to TRBJ1-6; D possibly corresponds to TRBD1 (6 bases). The CDR3 length is 16 residues. CDR1 is LNHDA and CDR2 is SQIVND in the germline V gene (reference sequence). The V end was cut by 7 bases, the J end by 7 bases, with 20 bases between. The CDR3 nucleotides read TGTGCCAGTACTACCATGGGGATCAGGGGCAATTCACCCCTCCACTTT. Amino acids: CASTTMGIRGNSPLHF.

The V gene is TRBV6-5, the J gene TRBJ1-2; D gene unclear. The germline V gene encodes CDR1 MNHEY and CDR2 SVGAGI. V gave up 4 bases and J gave up 5 bases, with 11 bases separating them. The CDR3 contains 13 residues. The CDR3 sequence: CASSFSGYYGYTF. The CDR3 DNA is TGTGCCAGCAGTTTTTCCGGGTATTATGGCTACACCTTC.

The gene calls are TRBV7-9 and TRBJ1-3, with TRBD1 as a possible D gene (5 bases). There are 16 residues in the CDR3. The germline CDR1 and CDR2 sequences are SEHNR and FQNEAQ (reference sequence). Trimming took 5 bases from V and 0 from J, leaving 14 bases between them. The DNA of the CDR3 is TGTGCCAGCAGCCCGGGACGGACCGTCTCTGGAAACACCATATATTTT. Protein: CASSPGRTVSGNTIYF. The variable domain in full, with the rest retrieved from reference TRBV7-9 and TRBJ1-3, is DTGVSQNPRHKITKRGQNVTFRCDPISEHNRLYWYRQTLGQGPEFLTYFQNEAQLEKSRLLSDRFSAERPKGSFSTLEIQRTEQGDSAMYLCASSPGRTVSGNTIYFGEGSWLTVV.

The genes are TRBV14 and TRBJ2-3, with D hard to call. The CDR3 runs 13 residues. V dropped 0 bases and J dropped 4 bases, with 5 bases sitting between them. Germline loops: CDR1 SGHDN, CDR2 FVKESK. The CDR3 here is CASSQEGADTQYF. For the CDR3, the DNA is TGTGCCAGCAGCCAAGAGGGCGCAGATACGCAGTATTTT.

This chain links TRBV19 with TRBJ2-3; 7 bases are a match to TRBD2. CDR3 length equals 15 residues. V lost 4 bases to trimming and J lost 4 bases; unmatched junction nucleotides: 8. The germline CDR1 and CDR2 sequences are LNHDA and SQIVND (reference sequence). The CDR3 here is CASSRLLAGADTQYF. In nucleotides, the CDR3 is TGTGCCAGTAGTAGGCTCCTGGCGGGAGCAGATACGCAGTATTTT.

The DNA of the CDR3 is TGTGCCAGCAACGTAAACAAAGGGAAGAACACTGAAGCTTTCTTT. As protein: CASNVNKGKNTEAFF. This rearrangement joins TRBV2 to TRBJ1-1; D is uncertain. The V gene lost 7 bases and the J gene lost 1 base, with 16 bases spanning the gap. The germline V gene has CDR1 SNHLY and CDR2 FYNNEI. The CDR3 has 15 residues.

The chain combines TRBV4-1 with TRBJ2-7, with a tentative D call TRBD2 (5 bases). Deletions cut 1 base from V and 0 bases from J, with 10 bases between. The CDR3 loop spans 15 amino acids. The germline V gene has CDR1 MGHRA and CDR2 YSYEKL. In nucleotides, the CDR3 is TGCGCCAGCAGCCAAGGGGCCGGGGACTCCTACGAGCAGTACTTC. Protein sequence: CASSQGAGDSYEQYF.

The chain links TRBV2 to TRBJ2-4; unclear D gene. There are 15 residues in the CDR3. Germline V gene sequence: CDR1 SNHLY, CDR2 FYNNEI. Trimming removed 2 bases from V and 0 bases from J, with 8 bases in between. CDR3 residues: CASSELVLAKNIQYF. The DNA for the CDR3 is TGTGCCAGCAGTGAACTGGTCCTAGCCAAAAACATTCAGTACTTC.

The V call is TRBV14, the J call TRBJ2-7, with D uncertain. V lost 1 base, J lost 2 bases, and 15 bases lay in between. The germline V gene has CDR1 SGHDN and CDR2 FVKESK. This CDR3 is built from 16 residues. CDR3 sequence reads: CASSQGGNRKPYEQYF. The CDR3 coding sequence is TGTGCCAGCAGCCAAGGGGGAAACAGAAAACCCTACGAGCAGTACTTC.

The rearrangement links TRBV5-1 to TRBJ2-7, with 9 bases that match TRBD1. Germline V gene sequence: CDR1 SGHRS, CDR2 YFSETQ. The CDR3 runs 15 residues. Trimming cost V 2 bases and J 0 bases; bases outside gene matches: 3. The CDR3 sequence: CASSLPGQGSYEQYF. Here the CDR3 DNA reads TGCGCCAGCAGCTTACCGGGACAGGGCTCCTACGAGCAGTACTTC.